This TCR beta chain was obtained from a study of T cell responses to AZD1222 COVID-19 vaccine. General study findings and limits: The span of vaccine-associated CD4 TCRs extended across spike, with dominance at 160-218 and 743-854. Reportedly, close to half of spike-specific TCRs are directed against unmutated variant regions. In a largely white British group with more females than males, clonal diversity was possibly underestimated. Spike-specific TCR breadth and depth both grew after two AZD1222 doses.

Looked up from germline, CDR1 is LNHNV and CDR2 is YYDKDF (reference sequence). The CDR3 consists of 17 residues. Deletions cut 0 bases from V and 10 bases from J, with 24 bases between. This clone was observed a handful of times. Its target is unknown. Assay: immunoSEQ multiplex PCR; the TCRdb copy retains only in-frame clones and omits some. The sample consists of some 150,000 clones, about 91% of them appearing once. The gene calls are TRBV15 and TRBJ1-1; D not certain. This receptor was identified in an adult in good health. Specimen: peripheral blood, collected on day 0 of AZD1222 vaccination. DNA of the CDR3: TGTGCCACCAGCAGAGAATCGATTAGGACCGGCTCGGGATTAGCTTTCTTT. It encodes CATSRESIRTGSGLAFF. Full variable domain (missing parts from reference TRBV15 and TRBJ1-1): DAMVIQNPRYQVTQFGKPVTLSCSQTLNHNVMYWYQQKSSQAPKLLFHYYDKDFNNEADTPDNFQSRRPNTSFCFLDIRSPGLGDTAMYLCATSRESIRTGSGLAFFGQGTRLTVV.